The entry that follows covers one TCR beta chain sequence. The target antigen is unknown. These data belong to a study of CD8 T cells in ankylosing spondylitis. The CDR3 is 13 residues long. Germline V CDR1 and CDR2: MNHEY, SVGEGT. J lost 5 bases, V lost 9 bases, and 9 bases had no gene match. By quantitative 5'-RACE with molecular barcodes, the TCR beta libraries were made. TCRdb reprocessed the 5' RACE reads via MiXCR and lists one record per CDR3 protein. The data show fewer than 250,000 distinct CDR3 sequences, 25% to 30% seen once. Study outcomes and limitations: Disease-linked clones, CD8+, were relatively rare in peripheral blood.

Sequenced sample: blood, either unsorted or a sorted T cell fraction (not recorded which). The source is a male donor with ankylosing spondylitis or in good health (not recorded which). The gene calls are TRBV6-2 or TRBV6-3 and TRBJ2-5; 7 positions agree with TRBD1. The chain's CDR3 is CASRGQVGETQYF. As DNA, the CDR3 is TGTGCCAGTCGAGGACAGGTCGGGGAGACCCAGTACTTC.